Shown below are 30 T cell receptor beta chains from a single sample sequenced in a study of blood T cell repertoires in COVID-19 (dated by TCRdb to the early 2020s). Library generation was performed with the immunoSEQ multiplex PCR assay. In its TCRdb copy, this immuneACCESS table keeps in-frame sequences only and misses some clones. Where compared with another copy, unresolved V genes explain less than half of these, and the others have no known cause. The sample contains tens of thousands of clones, 88% of them found a single time. 4.5% to 7.5% of the sample is taken by the ten largest. Input material: peripheral blood. Source of these receptors: a human donor in a cohort sampled during active COVID-19.

This clone was recorded only once. The V gene is TRBV27, the J gene TRBJ2-2, with 9 bases fitting TRBD1. Trimming took 2 bases from V and 4 from J; bases not matched to a gene: 8. The germline V gene has CDR1 MNHEY and CDR2 SMNVEV (reference sequence). This CDR3 has 17 amino acids. CDR3 in amino acids: CASSLIRQGVGTGELFF. The CDR3 DNA follows: TGTGCCAGCAGTTTAATCCGACAGGGGGTAGGCACCGGGGAGCTGTTTTTT.

The rearrangement joins TRBV27 to TRBJ2-2; 11 bases match TRBD2. This CDR3 is built from 15 residues. The V and J ends lost 6 bases and 6 bases, in that order; junction bases with no gene match: 6. CDR1 and CDR2 (germline): MNHEY, SMNVEV (reference sequence). The CDR3 nucleotides read TGTGCCAGCAGATTAGCGGGGGGGCCGTCCGGGGAGCTGTTTTTT. This translates into CASRLAGGPSGELFF.

The chain employs TRBV27 and TRBJ1-6; D not resolved. With 8 bases removed from V and 7 bases from J, the gap between germline ends came to 15 bases. CDR1 and CDR2 from the germline V gene are MNHEY and SMNVEV (reference sequence). The CDR3 has 14 residues. CDR3 in DNA: TGTGCCAGCCTTCCGGGAGACGGAAATTCACCCCTCCACTTT. Encoded protein: CASLPGDGNSPLHF.

The sample holds one count of this clone. An end of the junction differs from the germline gene, which may be a read error. The chain joins TRBV6-2 or TRBV6-3 to TRBJ1-2; 7 positions match TRBD1. Per germline, CDR1 MNHEY and CDR2 SVGEGT. The CDR3 has 12 residues. The CDR3 sequence is CASSSRGQARSF. DNA for the CDR3: TGTGCCAGCAGTTCCCGTGGACAGGCGAGGAGCTTC.

The rearrangement joins TRBV6-2 or TRBV6-3 to TRBJ2-4; 8 bases are shared with TRBD1. This CDR3 spans 13 amino acids. The V segment lost 4 bases and the J segment 8 bases; nucleotides outside the gene matches: 4. Germline CDR1 is MNHEY and CDR2 is SVGEGT. The CDR3 is CASSSGQGYIQYF. CDR3 DNA sequence: TGTGCCAGCAGTTCAGGACAGGGTTACATTCAGTACTTC.

This chain links TRBV3-1 (or the pseudogene TRBV3-2) with TRBJ2-7; no clear D. This CDR3 has 16 amino acids. V lost 3 bases to trimming and J lost 6 bases, with 21 bases between them. Looked up from germline, CDR1 is LGHDT and CDR2 is YNNKEL (reference sequence). The CDR3 sequence: CASSHGPLGPSAEQYF. The DNA for the CDR3 is TGTGCCAGCAGCCACGGCCCCTTGGGCCCTTCCGCCGAGCAGTACTTC.

The V and J genes are TRBV6-5 and TRBJ1-2; 7 nucleotides match TRBD1. The germline V gene encodes CDR1 MNHEY and CDR2 SVGAGI. The CDR3 consists of 14 residues. J was trimmed by 8 bases and V by 2 bases; bases with no gene match: 8. The CDR3 DNA is TGTGCCAGCAGTTACGGCGGACAGGCGGAGGGCTACACCTTC. Protein: CASSYGGQAEGYTF.

The V call is TRBV5-8, the J call TRBJ1-2; TRBD1 matches at 9 bases. The CDR3 loop spans 15 amino acids. Germline V gene sequence: CDR1 SGHTS, CDR2 YDEGEE. V lost 1 base, J lost 4 bases, and 5 bases stayed unmatched. CDR3 sequence: CASSLISTGGYGYTF. The DNA for the CDR3 is TGTGCCAGCAGCTTGATCTCGACAGGGGGCTATGGCTACACCTTC. The full variable domain, rest sourced from reference TRBV5-8 and TRBJ1-2, is EAGVTQSPTHLIKTRGQQATLRCSPISGHTSVYWYQQALGLGLQFLLWYDEGEERNRGNFPPRFSGRQFPNYSSELNVNALELEDSALYLCASSLISTGGYGYTFGSGTRLTVV.

V is TRBV4-2 and J is TRBJ1-4; D call uncertain. Looked up from germline, CDR1 is LGHNA and CDR2 is YNFKEQ. This CDR3 spans 16 amino acids. Trimming cost V 4 bases and J 8 bases, with 20 bases left between them. The CDR3 region has the DNA TGTGCCAGCAGCCCGGTGGAGGAGCCCCTAATAGAAAAACTGTTTTTT. It encodes CASSPVEEPLIEKLFF.

V usage is TRBV19 and J usage is TRBJ1-6, with 8 nucleotides matching TRBD1. The CDR3 is 16 residues long. Germline V gene sequence: CDR1 LNHDA, CDR2 SQIVND (reference sequence). The trim removed 9 bases at V and 5 bases at J, leaving 12 bases unmatched. The DNA for the CDR3 is TGTGCCAGCGGGGAGGAGACAGGGGCCCATAATTCACCCCTCCACTTT. As protein: CASGEETGAHNSPLHF.

This chain connects TRBV4-1 to TRBJ2-5; 8 bases map to TRBD1. V dropped 2 bases and J dropped 7; count of bases not matched to a gene: 6. From germline, CDR1 is MGHRA and CDR2 YSYEKL. This CDR3 is built from 14 residues. The CDR3 loop reads CASSQNQGAVTQYF. The CDR3 DNA sequence: TGCGCCAGCAGCCAAAATCAGGGGGCTGTGACCCAGTACTTC.

The V and J genes are TRBV19 and TRBJ2-5, with 11 nucleotides matching TRBD1. CDR3 length equals 15 residues. Trimming cost V 4 bases and J 4 bases; bases outside gene matches: 5. Germline CDR1 LNHDA, CDR2 SQIVND (reference sequence). In DNA form, the CDR3 reads TGTGCCAGTAGTAAGGGACAGGGGGGGGGAGAGACCCAGTACTTC. Its translation: CASSKGQGGGETQYF.

This rearrangement joins TRBV15 to TRBJ2-7, with D tentatively TRBD1 (5 bases). Germline lookup yields CDR1 LNHNV and CDR2 YYDKDF (reference sequence). Trimming cost V 5 bases and J 2 bases, with 7 bases left between them. The CDR3 contains 12 residues. The CDR3 nucleotides read TGTGCCACCAGCGGACAAACCTACGAGCAGTACTTC. It codes for CATSGQTYEQYF.

The chain joins TRBV7-2 to TRBJ2-2, with 9 bases identical to TRBD2. The V gene end was trimmed by 6 bases and the J gene end by 3 bases; junction bases not matched to a gene: 11. CDR3 length: 17 amino acids. CDR1 is SGHTA, CDR2 FQGNSA, per germline. CDR3 residues: CASRPSSGTSHTGELFF. The CDR3 DNA reads TGTGCCAGCAGGCCATCGTCCGGGACTAGCCACACCGGGGAGCTGTTTTTT.

The chain joins TRBV9 to TRBJ2-3; 8 bases are a match to TRBD2. Germline V CDR1 and CDR2: SGDLS, YYNGEE. V dropped 0 bases and J dropped 0; count of bases not matched to a gene: 18. The CDR3 is 21 residues long. The DNA for the CDR3 is TGTGCCAGCAGCGTAGGTGAGGCGGGGGGCGTGACTCGTCCTAGCACAGATACGCAGTATTTT. It specifies CASSVGEAGGVTRPSTDTQYF.

A single count supports this clone. The V and J genes are TRBV24-1 and TRBJ2-1, with 13 bases identical to TRBD2. V shed 1 base and J 4 bases; nucleotides not matched to a gene: 3. There are 17 residues in the CDR3. CDR1 and CDR2 (germline): KGHDR, SFDVKD. The CDR3 is CATSDLRTSGGYNEQFF. The CDR3 coding sequence is TGTGCCACCAGTGATTTAAGGACTAGCGGGGGTTACAATGAGCAGTTCTTC.

This clone was observed once. This chain uses TRBV11-2 with TRBJ2-5; a possible D gene is TRBD2 (5 bases). CDR1 and CDR2 (germline): SGHAT, FQNNGV. V was shortened by 5 bases and J by 2 bases, with 18 bases between the two germline ends. The CDR3 extends over 16 amino acids. The CDR3 sequence: CASSQYRGVGQETQYF. The CDR3 nucleotides are TGTGCCAGCAGCCAATACCGGGGAGTTGGACAAGAGACCCAGTACTTC.

This sequence joins TRBV6-4 and TRBJ1-1; 9 bases align to TRBD1. Germline V CDR1 and CDR2: MRHNA, SNTAGT. With V trimmed by 2 bases and J by 4 bases, 2 bases remained unmatched. The CDR3 is 14 residues long. The CDR3 DNA reads as TGTGCCAGCAGTGACACGGACAGGGGCACTGAAGCTTTCTTT. Residues: CASSDTDRGTEAFF.

The chain combines TRBV28 with TRBJ2-7, with 11 bases matching TRBD2. V dropped 5 bases and J dropped 1; count of bases not matched to a gene: 7. The CDR3 is made up of 16 amino acids. Looked up from germline, CDR1 is MDHEN and CDR2 is SYDVKM. CDR3 residues: CASSPRLAGRSYEQYF. CDR3 DNA sequence: TGTGCCAGCAGTCCCAGACTAGCGGGGCGTTCCTACGAGCAGTACTTC.

V and J are TRBV9 and TRBJ2-3, with a weak D call TRBD2 (7 bases). Germline V lookup: CDR1 SGDLS, CDR2 YYNGEE. Trimming took off 0 bases at V and 1 base at J, with 12 bases between the two ends. This CDR3 contains 16 residues. The CDR3 DNA reads as TGTGCCAGCAGCGTAGAGGGGGGGCCTGGCACAGATACGCAGTATTTT. The encoded protein is CASSVEGGPGTDTQYF. Looking up the rest from reference TRBV9 and TRBJ2-3 gives the full variable domain: DSGVTQTPKHLITATGQRVTLRCSPRSGDLSVYWYQQSLDQGLQFLIQYYNGEERAKGNILERFSAQQFPDLHSELNLSSLELGDSALYFCASSVEGGPGTDTQYFGPGTRLTVL.

This clone was detected a few times. This chain connects TRBV2 to TRBJ2-7; TRBD1 matches 8 bases. The CDR3 sequence is 14 residues long. The V segment lost 5 bases and the J segment 5 bases; nucleotides outside the gene matches: 8. Germline-derived CDR1 and CDR2 are SNHLY and FYNNEI. Here the CDR3 reads CASSLEDRVNEQYF. DNA of the CDR3: TGTGCCAGCAGTTTAGAGGACAGGGTCAACGAGCAGTACTTC.

This clone was detected once. V usage is TRBV5-8 and J usage is TRBJ1-5, with D tentatively TRBD1 (6 bases). V dropped 7 bases and J dropped 4 bases, with 9 bases sitting between them. There are 12 residues in the CDR3. Germline loops: CDR1 SGHTS, CDR2 YDEGEE. The CDR3 loop is CASGQSNQPQHF. The DNA of the CDR3 is TGTGCCAGCGGACAGAGTAATCAGCCCCAGCATTTT.

The rearrangement links TRBV7-9 to TRBJ2-3, with TRBD1 as a possible D gene (5 bases). Looked up from germline, CDR1 is SEHNR and CDR2 is FQNEAQ (reference sequence). This CDR3 is 12 amino acids long. V lost 5 bases and J lost 4, with 7 bases in between. The CDR3 bases are TGTGCCAGCAGCCGGACATCAGATACGCAGTATTTT. Translation gives CASSRTSDTQYF.

This chain links TRBV11-2 with TRBJ1-3, with 8 bases lining up with TRBD1. V gave up 5 bases and J gave up 0 bases; unmatched junction bases: 12. CDR3 length: 18 residues. Germline V gene lookup returns CDR1 SGHAT and CDR2 FQNNGV. CDR3: CASSQGMDRAFSGNTIYF. The CDR3 nucleotides are TGTGCCAGCAGCCAAGGCATGGACAGGGCCTTCTCTGGAAACACCATATATTTT.

The J gene is TRBJ2-3, the V gene TRBV29-1; 15 positions match TRBD2. Germline V gives CDR1 SQVTM, CDR2 ANQGSEA. The length of the CDR3 is 14 residues. With 6 bases clipped from V and 4 bases from J, the junction kept 2 bases outside the gene matches. This chain's CDR3 is CSVRTSGGADTQYF. In DNA form, the CDR3 reads TGCAGCGTCCGGACTAGCGGGGGGGCAGATACGCAGTATTTT.

The chain is built from TRBV10-3 and TRBJ2-1; TRBD2 matches at 11 bases. The CDR3 is 15 amino acids. Per germline, CDR1 ENHRY and CDR2 SYGVKD. V lost 4 bases and J lost 10; bases outside the gene matches: 9. The CDR3 bases are TGTGCCATCAGTGGGACTAGCGGGTCCGTGGGGGAGCAGTTCTTC. Translated: CAISGTSGSVGEQFF.

The sample holds one count of this clone. For the CDR3, the DNA is TGTGCCAGCAGTGAAGCGACAGGCCGAAATGAAAAACTGTTTTTT. It specifies CASSEATGRNEKLFF. V usage is TRBV2 and J usage is TRBJ1-4, with a tentative D call TRBD1 (6 bases). Germline lookup yields CDR1 SNHLY and CDR2 FYNNEI. There are 15 residues in the CDR3. V was clipped by 0 bases and J by 5 bases, with 10 bases between them.

The CDR3 nucleotides are TGTGCCAGCAGCGCGGGACTCCCCGAGGATACGCAGTATTTT. Its translation is CASSAGLPEDTQYF. The rearrangement links TRBV9 to TRBJ2-3, with D tentatively TRBD2 (6 bases). Germline V gives CDR1 SGDLS, CDR2 YYNGEE. The CDR3 has 14 amino acids. The V and J ends lost 3 bases and 6 bases respectively, with 14 bases between them. The full variable domain, rest sourced from reference TRBV9 and TRBJ2-3, is DSGVTQTPKHLITATGQRVTLRCSPRSGDLSVYWYQQSLDQGLQFLIQYYNGEERAKGNILERFSAQQFPDLHSELNLSSLELGDSALYFCASSAGLPEDTQYFGPGTRLTVL.

This clone was detected only once. The V call is TRBV7-2, the J call TRBJ2-6; D gene uncertain. There are 17 residues in the CDR3. Trimming stripped 3 bases from V and 4 bases from J, with 16 bases between. Germline CDR1 reads SGHTA; CDR2 reads FQGNSA. CDR3 coding DNA: TGTGCCAGCAGCTTGAATGGGCCCGCGTCCGGGGCCAACGTCCTGACTTTC. It is translated as CASSLNGPASGANVLTF.

By share, this clone counts as medium-sized. The chain links TRBV7-9 to TRBJ1-6, with 7 bases aligning to TRBD1. This CDR3 spans 17 amino acids. Germline V gives CDR1 SEHNR, CDR2 FQNEAQ (reference sequence). The ends lost 4 bases at V and 9 bases at J; junction bases unmatched: 15. CDR3 coding DNA: TGTGCCAGCAGCTCGCATGATCGACAGGGTAGAGGTTCACCCCTCCACTTT. Translation: CASSSHDRQGRGSPLHF.